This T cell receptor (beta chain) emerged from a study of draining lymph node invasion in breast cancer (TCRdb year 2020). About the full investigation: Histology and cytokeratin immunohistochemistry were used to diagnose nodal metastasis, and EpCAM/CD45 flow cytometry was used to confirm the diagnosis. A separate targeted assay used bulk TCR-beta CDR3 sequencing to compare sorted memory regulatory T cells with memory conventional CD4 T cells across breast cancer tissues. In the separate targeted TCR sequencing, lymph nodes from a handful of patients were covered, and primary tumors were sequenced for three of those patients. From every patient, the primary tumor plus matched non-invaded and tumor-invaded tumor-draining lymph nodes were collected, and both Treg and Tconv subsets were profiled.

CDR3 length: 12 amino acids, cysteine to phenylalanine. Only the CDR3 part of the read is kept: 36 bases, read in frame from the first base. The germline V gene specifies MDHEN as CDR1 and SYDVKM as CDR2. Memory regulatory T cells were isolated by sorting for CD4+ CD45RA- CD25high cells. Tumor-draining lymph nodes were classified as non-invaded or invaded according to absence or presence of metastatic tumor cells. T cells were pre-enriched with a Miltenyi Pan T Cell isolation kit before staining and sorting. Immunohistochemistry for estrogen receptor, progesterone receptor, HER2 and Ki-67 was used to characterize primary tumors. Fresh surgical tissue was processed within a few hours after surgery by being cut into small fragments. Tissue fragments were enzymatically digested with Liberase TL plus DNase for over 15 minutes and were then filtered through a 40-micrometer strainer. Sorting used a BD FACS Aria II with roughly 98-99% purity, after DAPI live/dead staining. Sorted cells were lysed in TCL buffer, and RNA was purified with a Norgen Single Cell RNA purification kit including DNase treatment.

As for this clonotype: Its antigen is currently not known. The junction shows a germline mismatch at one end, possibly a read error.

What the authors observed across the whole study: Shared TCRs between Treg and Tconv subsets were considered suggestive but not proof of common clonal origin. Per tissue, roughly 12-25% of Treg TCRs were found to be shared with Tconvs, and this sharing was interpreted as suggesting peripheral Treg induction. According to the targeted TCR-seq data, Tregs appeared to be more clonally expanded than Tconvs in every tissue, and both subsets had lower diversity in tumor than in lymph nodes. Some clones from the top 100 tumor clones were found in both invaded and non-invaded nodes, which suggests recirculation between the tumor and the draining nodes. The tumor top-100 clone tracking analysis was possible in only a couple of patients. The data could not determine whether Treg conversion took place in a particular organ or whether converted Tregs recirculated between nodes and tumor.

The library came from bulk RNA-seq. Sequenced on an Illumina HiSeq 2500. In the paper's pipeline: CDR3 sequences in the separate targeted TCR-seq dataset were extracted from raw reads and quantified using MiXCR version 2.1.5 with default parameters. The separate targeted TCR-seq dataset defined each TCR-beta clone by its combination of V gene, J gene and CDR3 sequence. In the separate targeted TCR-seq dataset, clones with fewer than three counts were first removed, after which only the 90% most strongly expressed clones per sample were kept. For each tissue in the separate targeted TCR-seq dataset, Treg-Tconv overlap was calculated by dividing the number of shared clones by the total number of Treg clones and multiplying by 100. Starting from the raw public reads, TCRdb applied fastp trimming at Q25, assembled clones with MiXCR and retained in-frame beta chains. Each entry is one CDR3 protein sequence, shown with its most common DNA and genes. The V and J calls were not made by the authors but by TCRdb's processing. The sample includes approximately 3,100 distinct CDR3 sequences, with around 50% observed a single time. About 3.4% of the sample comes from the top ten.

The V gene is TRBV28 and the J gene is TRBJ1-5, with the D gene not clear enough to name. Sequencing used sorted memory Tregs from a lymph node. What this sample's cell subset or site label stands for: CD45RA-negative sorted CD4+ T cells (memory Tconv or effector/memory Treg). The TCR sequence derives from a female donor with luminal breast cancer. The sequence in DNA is TGTGCCAGCAGCGAGAGGAATCGGCCCCAGCATTTT. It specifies CASSERNRPQHF.